This T cell receptor (beta chain) was obtained from a study of T cells after yellow fever vaccination. TCRdb reanalysed the 5' RACE reads using MiXCR and keeps one entry per CDR3 protein. The sample contains about 300,000 distinct CDR3 sequences, 6.8% of which appear only once. CDR3 length: 14 residues. Deletions cut 5 bases from V and 9 bases from J, with 18 bases between. CDR1 is SGHTA and CDR2 is FQGNSA in the germline V gene. This clonotype was picked up a small number of times. Specimen: PBMCs, collected about 41 days after the first yellow fever vaccination. The chain employs TRBV7-2 and TRBJ2-3; weak D call: TRBD2 (5 bases). This TCR derives from a man aged 18 to 29 who received the YFV17D yellow fever vaccine. CDR3 region: CASSMDGVPRTQYF. The CDR3 bases are TGTGCCAGCAGCATGGACGGGGTCCCGCGGACGCAGTATTTT.